This TCR beta chain was profiled in a study of control samples from healthy donors and cancer patients. Germline V gives CDR1 SGDLS, CDR2 YYNGEE. V shed 4 bases and J shed 4 bases, with 14 bases lying between them. The CDR3 spans 15 residues. Clones were read by immunoSEQ multiplex PCR, and TCRdb kept only the in-frame ones, dropping some. The sample totals fewer than 250,000 clones. The TCR comes from a woman aged 30 to 39 in good health. Sequenced input: blood. V and J are TRBV9 and TRBJ1-4; tentative D call: TRBD1 (5 bases). The CDR3 spells CASSPGAGSNEKLFF. The CDR3 nucleotides are TGTGCCAGCAGCCCTGGTGCAGGGAGTAATGAAAAACTGTTTTTT.